This is a list of T cell receptor beta chains from one sample in a study of human T cells and chemical hapten exposure. TCRdb used MiXCR to reprocess the RACE reads, holding one entry per CDR3 protein. The sample has tens of thousands of distinct CDR3 sequences; approximately 10% are singletons. Sequencing used whole blood, obtained in connection with sensitization to the hapten diphenylcyclopropenone (DPC). These receptors all come from a man in his forties or fifties with alopecia areata. Some clones in this sample may be carry-over from other donors' samples. Both conserved end residues are part of each CDR3.

v_gene: TRBV7-2
j_gene: TRBJ2-1
CDR3aa: CASSLVPRGVSSYNEQFF

v_gene: TRBV12-2
j_gene: TRBJ2-2
CDR3aa: CASRLVVQRETNTGELFF

v_gene: TRBV18
j_gene: TRBJ1-6
CDR3aa: CASSPGQGNNSPLHF

v_gene: TRBV6-5
j_gene: TRBJ2-1
CDR3aa: CASSYDRVYNEQFF

v_gene: TRBV12-3/TRBV12-4
j_gene: TRBJ1-5
CDR3aa: CASSFGDSDQPQHF

v_gene: TRBV20-1
j_gene: TRBJ2-3
CDR3aa: CSARRIGEGTDTQYF

v_gene: TRBV7-8
j_gene: TRBJ1-5
CDR3aa: CASSSQGFQPQHF

v_gene: TRBV7-2
j_gene: TRBJ1-1
CDR3aa: CASSSRQGVLTRRLENTEAFF

v_gene: TRBV5-6
j_gene: TRBJ2-7
CDR3aa: CASSRTYEQYF

v_gene: TRBV6-1
j_gene: TRBJ2-3
CDR3aa: CASRGTSGTNTQYF

v_gene: TRBV5-1
j_gene: TRBJ2-5
CDR3aa: CASSSLSGQETQYF

v_gene: TRBV6-6
j_gene: TRBJ2-6
CDR3aa: CASSYSVGANVLTF

v_gene: TRBV12-3/TRBV12-4
j_gene: TRBJ1-2
CDR3aa: CASTRLTGANYGYTF

v_gene: TRBV20-1
j_gene: TRBJ1-5
CDR3aa: CSAFQSGTPGIYSNQPQHF

v_gene: TRBV9
j_gene: TRBJ2-2
CDR3aa: CASSLTGANTGELFF

v_gene: TRBV27
j_gene: TRBJ2-2
CDR3aa: CASSFYSVLTGELFF

v_gene: TRBV28
j_gene: TRBJ1-4
CDR3aa: CASSLSVATNEKLFF

v_gene: TRBV5-6
j_gene: TRBJ1-1
CDR3aa: CASSLQGGPNTEAFF

v_gene: TRBV27
j_gene: TRBJ1-6
CDR3aa: CASRDGSAHNSPLHF

v_gene: TRBV15
j_gene: TRBJ2-5
CDR3aa: CATSRDRRTEETQYF

v_gene: TRBV7-2
j_gene: TRBJ1-6
CDR3aa: CASSPQGMAPLHF

v_gene: TRBV25-1
j_gene: TRBJ1-2
CDR3aa: CASTPTQRNYGYTF

v_gene: TRBV6-2/TRBV6-3
j_gene: TRBJ1-2
CDR3aa: CASNQSSKRNYGYTF

v_gene: TRBV5-1
j_gene: TRBJ2-3
CDR3aa: CASSLTSGVDTQYF

v_gene: TRBV4-2
j_gene: TRBJ2-5
CDR3aa: CASSQGRRETQYF

v_gene: TRBV28
j_gene: TRBJ1-1
CDR3aa: CASTQGRGYMNTEAFF

v_gene: TRBV29-1
j_gene: TRBJ2-1
CDR3aa: CSVEGTRSYEQFF

v_gene: TRBV5-1
j_gene: TRBJ1-2
CDR3aa: CASSLGDSTPGGYTF

v_gene: TRBV3-1
j_gene: TRBJ2-2
CDR3aa: CASSQDLVSGRTGELFF

v_gene: TRBV6-1
j_gene: TRBJ2-3
CDR3aa: CASSSGSLGDTQYF

v_gene: TRBV28
j_gene: TRBJ1-1
CDR3aa: CASSPWGTANTEAFF

v_gene: TRBV7-6
j_gene: TRBJ2-3
CDR3aa: CASSFGQAQDTQYF

v_gene: TRBV5-6
j_gene: TRBJ1-4
CDR3aa: CASSLGGYNEKLFF

v_gene: TRBV7-7
j_gene: TRBJ2-5
CDR3aa: CASSLGAVHETQYF

v_gene: TRBV20-1
j_gene: TRBJ2-5
CDR3aa: CSARDWGAQETQYF

v_gene: TRBV2
j_gene: TRBJ2-2
CDR3aa: CASVGLAVVTGELFF

v_gene: TRBV19
j_gene: TRBJ1-5
CDR3aa: CASSEDRGSGQPQHF

v_gene: TRBV7-9
j_gene: TRBJ2-3
CDR3aa: CASSAPPSDTDTQYF

v_gene: TRBV28
j_gene: TRBJ2-7
CDR3aa: CASSFGTEEQYF

v_gene: TRBV6-2/TRBV6-3
j_gene: TRBJ1-6
CDR3aa: CASSRGQVHSPLHF

v_gene: TRBV28
j_gene: TRBJ1-3
CDR3aa: CASSSTGGSNTIYF

v_gene: TRBV7-3
j_gene: TRBJ1-4
CDR3aa: CASSLGTIANEKLFF